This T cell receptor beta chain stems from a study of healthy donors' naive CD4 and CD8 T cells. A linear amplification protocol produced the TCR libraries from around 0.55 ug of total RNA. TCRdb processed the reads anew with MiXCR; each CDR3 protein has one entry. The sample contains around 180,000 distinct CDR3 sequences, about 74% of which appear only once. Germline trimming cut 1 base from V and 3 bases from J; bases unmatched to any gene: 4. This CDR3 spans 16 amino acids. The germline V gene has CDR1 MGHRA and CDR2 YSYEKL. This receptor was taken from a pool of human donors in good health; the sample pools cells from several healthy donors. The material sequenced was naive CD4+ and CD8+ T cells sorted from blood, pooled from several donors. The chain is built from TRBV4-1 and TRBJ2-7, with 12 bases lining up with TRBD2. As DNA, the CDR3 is TGCGCCAGCAGCCAAGTAACTAGCGGGAGGCTCTACGAGCAGTACTTC. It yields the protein CASSQVTSGRLYEQYF.